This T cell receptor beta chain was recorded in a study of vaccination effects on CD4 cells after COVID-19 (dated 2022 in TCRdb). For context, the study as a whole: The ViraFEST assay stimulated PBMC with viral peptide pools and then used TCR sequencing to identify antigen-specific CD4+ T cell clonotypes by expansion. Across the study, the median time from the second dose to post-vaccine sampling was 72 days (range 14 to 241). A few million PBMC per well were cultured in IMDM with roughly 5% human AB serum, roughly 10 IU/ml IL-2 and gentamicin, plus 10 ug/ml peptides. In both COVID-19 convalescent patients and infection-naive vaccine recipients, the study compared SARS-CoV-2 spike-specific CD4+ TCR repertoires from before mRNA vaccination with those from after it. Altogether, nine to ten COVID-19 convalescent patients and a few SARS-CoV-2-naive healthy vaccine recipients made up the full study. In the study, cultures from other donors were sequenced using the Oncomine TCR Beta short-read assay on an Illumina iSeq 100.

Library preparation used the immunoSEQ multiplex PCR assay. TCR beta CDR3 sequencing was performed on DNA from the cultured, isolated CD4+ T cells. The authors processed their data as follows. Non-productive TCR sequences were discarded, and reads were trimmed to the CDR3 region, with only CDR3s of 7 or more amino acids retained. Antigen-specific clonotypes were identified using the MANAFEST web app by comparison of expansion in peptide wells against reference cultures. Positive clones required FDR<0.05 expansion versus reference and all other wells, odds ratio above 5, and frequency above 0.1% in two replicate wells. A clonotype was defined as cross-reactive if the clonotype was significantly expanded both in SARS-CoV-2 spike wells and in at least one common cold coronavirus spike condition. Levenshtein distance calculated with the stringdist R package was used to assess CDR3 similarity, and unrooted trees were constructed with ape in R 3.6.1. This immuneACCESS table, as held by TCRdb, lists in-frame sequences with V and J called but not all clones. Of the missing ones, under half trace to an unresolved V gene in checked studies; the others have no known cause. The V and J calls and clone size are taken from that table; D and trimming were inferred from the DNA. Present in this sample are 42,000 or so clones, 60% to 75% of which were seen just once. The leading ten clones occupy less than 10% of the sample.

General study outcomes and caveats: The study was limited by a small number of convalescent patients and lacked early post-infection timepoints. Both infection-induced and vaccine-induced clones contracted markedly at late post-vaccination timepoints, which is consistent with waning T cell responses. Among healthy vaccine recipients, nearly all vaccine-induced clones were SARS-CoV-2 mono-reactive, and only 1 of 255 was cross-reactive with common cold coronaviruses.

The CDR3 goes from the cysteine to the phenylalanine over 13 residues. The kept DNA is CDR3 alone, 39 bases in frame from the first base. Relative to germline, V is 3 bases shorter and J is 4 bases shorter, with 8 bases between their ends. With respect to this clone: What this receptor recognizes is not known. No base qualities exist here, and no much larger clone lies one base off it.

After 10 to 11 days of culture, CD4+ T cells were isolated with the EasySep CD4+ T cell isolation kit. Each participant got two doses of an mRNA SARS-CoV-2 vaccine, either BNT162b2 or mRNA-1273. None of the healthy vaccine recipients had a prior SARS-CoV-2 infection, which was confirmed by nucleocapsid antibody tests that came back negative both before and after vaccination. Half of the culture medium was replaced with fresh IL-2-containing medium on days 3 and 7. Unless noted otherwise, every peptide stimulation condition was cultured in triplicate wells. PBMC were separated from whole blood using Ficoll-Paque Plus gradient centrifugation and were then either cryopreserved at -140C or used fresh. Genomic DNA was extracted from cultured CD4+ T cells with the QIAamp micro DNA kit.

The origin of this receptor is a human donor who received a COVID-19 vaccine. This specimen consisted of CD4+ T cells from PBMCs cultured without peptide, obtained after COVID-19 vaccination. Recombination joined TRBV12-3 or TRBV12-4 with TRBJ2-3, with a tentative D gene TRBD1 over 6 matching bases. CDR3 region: CASSFKGADTQYF. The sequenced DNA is TGTGCCAGCAGTTTCAAGGGGGCAGATACGCAGTATTTT.